Each of the 14 T cell receptor beta chains below was sequenced from the same sample in a study of vaccination effects on CD4 cells after COVID-19. No cognate antigen is known for these TCRs. Within the ViraFEST assay, antigen-specific CD4+ T cells underwent expansion with viral peptide pools prior to sequencing. At the end of 9 to 11 days of culture, CD4+ T cells were isolated. People in the vaccine group had not been infected with SARS-CoV-2 before, and their nucleocapsid antibodies were negative. Profiled with immunoSEQ multiplex PCR; TCRdb holds only in-frame clones, not every one. The sample holds tens of thousands of clones, approximately 70% seen once. Sequenced here: CD4+ T cells from PBMCs cultured with HCoV-OC43 spike peptides, sampled before COVID-19 vaccination. Subset described: HCoV-OC43 spike overlapping peptide pool stimulation. The receptors were sampled from a human donor who received a COVID-19 vaccine.

This clone was seen more than once but under ten times. The chain combines TRBV10-1 with TRBJ1-2, with 8 positions matching TRBD1. The CDR3 is 11 residues long. J lost 7 bases, V lost 6 bases, and 1 base had no gene match. Germline V gene lookup returns CDR1 WNHNN and CDR2 SYGVQD (reference sequence). The CDR3 nucleotides are TGCGCCAGCAGAGACAGGGGTGGCTACACCTTC. It is translated as CASRDRGGYTF.

The rearrangement uses TRBV9 and TRBJ1-4; no clear D. The CDR3 length is 14 residues. The V gene lost 4 bases and the J gene lost 0 bases, with 7 bases spanning the gap. CDR1 and CDR2 from the germline V gene are SGDLS and YYNGEE. The CDR3 is CASSQTSTNEKLFF. CDR3 sequence (DNA): TGTGCCAGCAGCCAAACATCAACTAATGAAAAACTGTTTTTT.

This clone showed up just once. The V call is TRBV18, the J call TRBJ1-3; D uncertain. The CDR3 is 17 residues long. The germline V gene encodes CDR1 KGHSH and CDR2 LQKENI. V gave up 5 bases and J gave up 6 bases, with 23 bases separating them. Written as DNA, the CDR3 is TGTGCCAGCTCATTCGAGACCCCATTCTCGACTGAAAACACCATATATTTT. This gives the protein CASSFETPFSTENTIYF.

This clone was found a few times. The chain uses TRBV19 and TRBJ1-2, with a possible D match to TRBD1 (6 bases). This CDR3 spans 17 amino acids. V was shortened by 6 bases and J by 4 bases, with 24 bases between the two germline ends. CDR1 LNHDA and CDR2 SQIVND come from the germline V gene (reference sequence). The CDR3: CASSIAGSSVRGYGYTF. The DNA for the CDR3 is TGTGCCAGTAGCATCGCAGGGAGTTCCGTCAGGGGCTATGGCTACACCTTC.

The chain carries TRBV5-1 and TRBJ2-5; D unresolved. Germline CDR1 SGHRS, CDR2 YFSETQ. The V and J ends lost 4 bases and 1 base respectively, with 11 bases between them. The CDR3 consists of 14 residues. The CDR3 DNA follows: TGCGCCAGCAGCCCCCCCGCAGCCCAAGAGACCCAGTACTTC. Encoded protein: CASSPPAAQETQYF.

The chain couples TRBV7-9 to TRBJ1-1; 12 bases fit TRBD1. Trimming cost V 1 base and J 4 bases; bases outside gene matches: 7. Germline V gene lookup returns CDR1 SEHNR and CDR2 FQNEAQ (reference sequence). The CDR3 spans 17 residues. CDR3 sequence (DNA): TGTGCCAGCAGCTTAGATTGGGGACAGGGGGCTGGCACTGAAGCTTTCTTT. Residues: CASSLDWGQGAGTEAFF.

V gene TRBV19 combines with J gene TRBJ1-5, with 10 positions matching TRBD1. Germline-derived CDR1 and CDR2 are LNHDA and SQIVND (reference sequence). J lost 4 bases, V lost 4 bases, and 1 base had no gene match. CDR3 length equals 14 residues. The CDR3 sequence: CASSTGQGNQPQHF. DNA for the CDR3: TGTGCCAGTAGTACGGGACAGGGGAATCAGCCCCAGCATTTT.

The chain has TRBV6-5 and TRBJ2-2; no firm D call. Trimming removed 5 bases at V and 6 bases at J, with 10 bases between. The V gene's germline CDR1 is MNHEY and CDR2 SVGAGI. The CDR3 is 13 amino acids. The CDR3 bases are TGTGCCAGCAGTCTGGATCAGCCCGGGGAGCTGTTTTTT. Its protein product is CASSLDQPGELFF.

V usage is TRBV19 and J usage is TRBJ2-5; possible D gene TRBD1, 8 bases. Trimming pared 5 bases from V and 9 bases from J, leaving 22 bases between. CDR3 size: 15 residues. In germline, CDR1 is LNHDA, CDR2 SQIVND (reference sequence). The CDR3 reads CASSDGQGGRGAQYF. The CDR3 nucleotides read TGTGCCAGTAGTGACGGACAGGGAGGGAGGGGGGCCCAGTACTTC. Combining the CDR3 with reference TRBV19 and TRBJ2-5 gives the whole variable domain DGGITQSPKYLFRKEGQNVTLSCEQNLNHDAMYWYRQDPGQGLRLIYYSQIVNDFQKGDIAEGYSVSREKKESFPLTVTSAQKNPTAFYLCASSDGQGGRGAQYFGPGTRLLVL.

V and J are TRBV6-4 and TRBJ1-2; TRBD1 matches 12 bases. The germline gives CDR1 MRHNA, CDR2 SNTAGT. This CDR3 spans 13 amino acids. V shed 6 bases, J shed 8 bases, and the junction held 4 bases outside the gene matches. CDR3 DNA: TGTGCCAGCAGGGGGACAGGGGGCGCGGGCTACACCTTC. It is translated as CASRGTGGAGYTF.

V is TRBV5-1 and J is TRBJ1-1, with D maybe TRBD1 (5 bases). Germline assignment: CDR1 SGHRS and CDR2 YFSETQ. The V end lost 4 bases, the J end lost 1 base, and 14 bases lay between the germline ends. The CDR3 loop spans 15 amino acids. The CDR3 sequence: CASSQVDSRNTEAFF. As DNA, the CDR3 is TGCGCCAGCAGCCAGGTCGACAGCCGGAACACTGAAGCTTTCTTT.

V and J are TRBV28 and TRBJ2-2; D not certain. V lost 2 bases and J lost 1, with 8 bases in between. CDR1 and CDR2 (germline): MDHEN, SYDVKM. This CDR3 has 15 amino acids. Written as DNA, the CDR3 is TGTGCCAGCAGTTTAGGGATAGAGAACACCGGGGAGCTGTTTTTT. Protein: CASSLGIENTGELFF.

This chain uses TRBV5-4 with TRBJ2-2; no reliable D call. CDR1 is SGHNT and CDR2 is YYREEE in the germline V gene (reference sequence). This CDR3 is 14 amino acids long. V was clipped by 0 bases and J by 1 base, with 4 bases between them. The CDR3 protein is CASSLAKNTGELFF. The CDR3 DNA reads TGTGCCAGCAGCTTGGCCAAGAACACCGGGGAGCTGTTTTTT.

The chain joins TRBV6-2 or TRBV6-3 to TRBJ1-3, with D possibly TRBD1 on 6 matching bases. The CDR3 has 20 amino acids. V was pared by 5 bases and J by 4 bases, with 30 bases between. Germline CDR1 reads MNHEY; CDR2 reads SVGEGT. CDR3: CASSRFFRGRNPTTGNTIYF. The CDR3 DNA reads TGTGCCAGCAGTCGGTTTTTCAGGGGCCGCAATCCGACCACCGGAAACACCATATATTTT.